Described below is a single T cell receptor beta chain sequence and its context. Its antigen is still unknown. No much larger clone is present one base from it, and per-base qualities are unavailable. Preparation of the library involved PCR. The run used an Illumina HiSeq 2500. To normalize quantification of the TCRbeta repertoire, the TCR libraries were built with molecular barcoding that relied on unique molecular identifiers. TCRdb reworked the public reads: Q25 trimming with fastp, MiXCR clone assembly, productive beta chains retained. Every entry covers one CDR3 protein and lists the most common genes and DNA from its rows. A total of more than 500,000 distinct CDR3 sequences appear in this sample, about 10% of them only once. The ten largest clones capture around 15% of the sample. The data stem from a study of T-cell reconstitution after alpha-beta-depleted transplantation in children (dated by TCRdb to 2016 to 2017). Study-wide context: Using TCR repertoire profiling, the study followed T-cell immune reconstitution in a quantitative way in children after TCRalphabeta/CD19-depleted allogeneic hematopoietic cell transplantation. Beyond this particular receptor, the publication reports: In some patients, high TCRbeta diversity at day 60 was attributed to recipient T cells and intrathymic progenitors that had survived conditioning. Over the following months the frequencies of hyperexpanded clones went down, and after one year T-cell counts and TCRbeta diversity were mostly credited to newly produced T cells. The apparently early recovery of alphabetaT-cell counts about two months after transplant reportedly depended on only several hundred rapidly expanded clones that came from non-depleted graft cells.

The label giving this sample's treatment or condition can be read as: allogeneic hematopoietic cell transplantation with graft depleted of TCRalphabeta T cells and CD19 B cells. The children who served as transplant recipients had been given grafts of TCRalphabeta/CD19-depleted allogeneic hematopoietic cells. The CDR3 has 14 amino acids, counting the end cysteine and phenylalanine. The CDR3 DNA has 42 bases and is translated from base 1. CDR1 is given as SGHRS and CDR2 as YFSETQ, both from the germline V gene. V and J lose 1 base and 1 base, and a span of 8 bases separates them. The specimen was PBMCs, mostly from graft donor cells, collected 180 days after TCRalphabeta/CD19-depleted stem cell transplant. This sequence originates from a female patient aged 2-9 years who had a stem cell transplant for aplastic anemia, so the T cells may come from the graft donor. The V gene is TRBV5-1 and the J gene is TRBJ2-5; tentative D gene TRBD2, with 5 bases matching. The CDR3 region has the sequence CASSLSSSQETQYF. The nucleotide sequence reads TGCGCCAGCAGCTTGTCTAGCAGCCAAGAGACCCAGTACTTC.